Each of the 32 T cell receptor beta chains below was sequenced from the same sample in a study of identifying expanded T cells in peripheral blood. TCRdb's copy holds only in-frame clones and misses some; the assay was immunoSEQ multiplex PCR. The table records 83,000 or so clones, roughly 86% of them present only once. The sequenced material came from blood. All receptors derive from a person aged 18 to 75 in good health.

This chain connects TRBV7-2 to TRBJ2-5; no reliable D call. The CDR3 length is 13 residues. Germline V gives CDR1 SGHTA, CDR2 FQGNSA. V gave up 3 bases and J gave up 2 bases, with 7 bases separating them. CDR3 in DNA: TGTGCCAGCAGCTTTTCGGATCAAGAGACCCAGTACTTC. This gives the protein CASSFSDQETQYF.

The CDR3 spells CASEGDYEQYF. In DNA form, the CDR3 reads TGTGCCAGCGAGGGAGACTACGAGCAGTACTTC. The chain has TRBV28 and TRBJ2-7; possible D gene TRBD2, 5 bases. Germline-derived CDR1 and CDR2 are MDHEN and SYDVKM. The CDR3 covers 11 residues. Trimming took 8 bases from V and 3 from J, leaving 8 bases between them.

V usage is TRBV7-8 and J usage is TRBJ1-5; 7 nucleotides line up with TRBD1. Germline V gives CDR1 SGHVS, CDR2 FQNEAQ. The CDR3 extends over 18 amino acids. Trimming removed 2 bases from V and 5 bases from J; junction bases left unmatched: 15. For the CDR3, the DNA is TGTGCCAGCAGCTTAAGACAGGGTATAGGGACTCATGATCAGCCCCAGCATTTT. The encoded protein is CASSLRQGIGTHDQPQHF.

This clone has a single count. The genes are TRBV30 and TRBJ2-4; perhaps TRBD1 as D (6 bases). Germline V gene sequence: CDR1 GTSNPN, CDR2 SVGIG (reference sequence). Trimming removed 4 bases at V and 5 bases at J, with 6 bases between. The CDR3 extends over 11 amino acids. This chain's CDR3 is CAWNRENIQYF. CDR3 bases: TGTGCCTGGAACAGGGAAAACATTCAGTACTTC.

The chain employs TRBV4-2 and TRBJ2-2, with D possibly being TRBD1 or TRBD2 (5 bases each). Germline V gene sequence: CDR1 LGHNA, CDR2 YNFKEQ. Trimming left V 0 bases short and J 5 bases short, with 13 bases between. The CDR3 has 16 amino acids. The CDR3 loop is CASSQDVGVVTGELFF. CDR3 bases: TGTGCCAGCAGCCAAGATGTGGGGGTTGTAACCGGGGAGCTGTTTTTT.

This sequence joins TRBV6-1 and TRBJ2-7; 12 bases map to TRBD2. Per the germline V gene, CDR1 is MNHNS and CDR2 is SASEGT. The CDR3 runs 16 residues. The trim removed 4 bases at V and 1 base at J, leaving 5 bases unmatched. DNA for the CDR3: TGTGCCAGCAGTGGACTAGCGGGGGCTCAGTCCTACGAGCAGTACTTC. The encoded protein is CASSGLAGAQSYEQYF.

This clone was seen only once. The genes are TRBV5-5 and TRBJ1-2, with D maybe TRBD1 (6 bases). The germline V gene encodes CDR1 SGHKS and CDR2 YYEKEE (reference sequence). The V gene lost 4 bases and the J gene lost 1 base, with 8 bases spanning the gap. The CDR3 runs to 13 residues. The CDR3 is CASSVDSNYGYTF. Written as DNA, the CDR3 is TGTGCCAGCAGCGTGGACAGTAACTATGGCTACACCTTC.

V gene TRBV5-1 combines with J gene TRBJ2-7; tentatively, D is TRBD1 (6 bases). The CDR3 is 14 residues long. Trimming removed 0 bases from V and 7 bases from J, with 14 bases in between. The germline V gene encodes CDR1 SGHRS and CDR2 YFSETQ. The CDR3, as DNA: TGCGCCAGCAGCTTGGACAGGGCCCGGGGTGAGCAGTACTTC. Encoded protein: CASSLDRARGEQYF. Full variable domain (missing parts from reference TRBV5-1 and TRBJ2-7): KAGVTQTPRYLIKTRGQQVTLSCSPISGHRSVSWYQQTPGQGLQFLFEYFSETQRNKGNFPGRFSGRQFSNSRSEMNVSTLELGDSALYLCASSLDRARGEQYFGPGTRLTVT.

The rearrangement uses TRBV28 and TRBJ2-5; D unclear. The ends were cut back, 2 bases at V and 5 bases at J, with 9 bases in the middle. The CDR3 runs to 13 residues. Germline CDR1 is MDHEN and CDR2 is SYDVKM. CDR3 sequence reads: CASSLVVWETQYF. In DNA form, the CDR3 reads TGTGCCAGCAGTTTAGTGGTTTGGGAGACCCAGTACTTC.

The chain joins TRBV28 to TRBJ2-7; D gene ambiguous. Trimming removed 8 bases from V and 3 bases from J, with 8 bases in between. Germline loops: CDR1 MDHEN, CDR2 SYDVKM. CDR3 length equals 11 residues. In DNA form, the CDR3 reads TGTGCCAGCTCTTCCGTCTACGAGCAGTACTTC. Its translation is CASSSVYEQYF. The full variable domain, in which reference TRBV28 and TRBJ2-7 provide the parts outside the CDR3, is DVKVTQSSRYLVKRTGEKVFLECVQDMDHENMFWYRQDPGLGLRLIYFSYDVKMKEKGDIPEGYSVSREKKERFSLILESASTNQTSMYLCASSSVYEQYFGPGTRLTVT.

CDR3 sequence: CASSQAGLAGYEQYF. The CDR3 region has the DNA TGTGCCAGCAGCCAAGCTGGACTAGCGGGATACGAGCAGTACTTC. The V and J genes are TRBV4-2 and TRBJ2-7; TRBD2 matches at 12 bases. Germline lookup yields CDR1 LGHNA and CDR2 YNFKEQ. The CDR3 has 15 amino acids. Losses at the gene ends were 1 base for V and 4 bases for J; bases not matched to a gene: 2.

This clone was seen only once. The chain joins TRBV9 to TRBJ1-6, with D possibly being TRBD1 (6 bases). V was shortened by 4 bases and J by 8 bases, with 16 bases between the two germline ends. CDR3 length: 15 residues. Germline assignment: CDR1 SGDLS and CDR2 YYNGEE. CDR3 residues: CASSPGDIRDSPLHF. For the CDR3, the DNA is TGTGCCAGCAGCCCCGGGGACATTAGGGATTCACCCCTCCACTTT. The full variable domain, in which reference TRBV9 and TRBJ1-6 provide the parts outside the CDR3, is DSGVTQTPKHLITATGQRVTLRCSPRSGDLSVYWYQQSLDQGLQFLIQYYNGEERAKGNILERFSAQQFPDLHSELNLSSLELGDSALYFCASSPGDIRDSPLHFGNGTRLTVT.

The V call is TRBV19, the J call TRBJ1-5, with D maybe TRBD1 (6 bases). Germline CDR1 LNHDA, CDR2 SQIVND (reference sequence). This CDR3 has 15 amino acids. V was clipped by 6 bases and J by 4 bases, with 16 bases between them. DNA of the CDR3: TGTGCCAGTAGCGAATCGGGACAAAGAAATCAGCCCCAGCATTTT. Protein: CASSESGQRNQPQHF.

This clone was picked up a small number of times. The chain joins TRBV6-4 to TRBJ2-1; 11 bases are a match to TRBD2. Germline V gives CDR1 MRHNA, CDR2 SNTAGT. The V segment lost 4 bases and the J segment 6 bases; nucleotides outside the gene matches: 5. The CDR3 extends over 15 amino acids. Written as DNA, the CDR3 is TGTGCCAGCAGTGCGGGTAGCGGGGGGGCCAATGAGCAGTTCTTC. Encoded protein: CASSAGSGGANEQFF.

The chain carries TRBV6-1 and TRBJ2-7; D possibly corresponds to TRBD2 (5 bases). Germline CDR1 MNHNS, CDR2 SASEGT. The CDR3 spans 14 residues. V was trimmed by 3 bases and J by 5 bases, leaving 14 bases between them. This CDR3 reads CASSERASQDEQYF. The CDR3 DNA is TGTGCCAGCAGTGAGCGGGCTAGCCAGGACGAGCAGTACTTC.

This chain uses TRBV29-1 with TRBJ2-1; 10 nucleotides line up with TRBD2. The V gene end was trimmed by 8 bases and the J gene end by 10 bases; junction bases not matched to a gene: 23. The CDR3 length is 17 residues. Germline CDR1 SQVTM, CDR2 ANQGSEA. CDR3 nucleotides: TGCAGCTCCCTCCCTAGCGGGAGTCTCGGTATTTGGGGGGAGCAGTTCTTC. This sequence encodes CSSLPSGSLGIWGEQFF.

This clone has only one observation. The chain employs TRBV18 and TRBJ2-1; 12 bases are a match to TRBD2. The CDR3 length is 15 residues. V lost 6 bases and J lost 8; bases outside the gene matches: 8. CDR1 and CDR2 (germline): KGHSH, LQKENI. CDR3 nucleotide sequence: TGTGCCAGCTCGGCGCTAGCGGGAGGGCCCCATGAGCAGTTCTTC. It is translated as CASSALAGGPHEQFF. Variable domain in full (rest from reference TRBV18 and TRBJ2-1): NAGVMQNPRHLVRRRGQEARLRCSPMKGHSHVYWYRQLPEEGLKFMVYLQKENIIDESGMPKERFSAEFPKEGPSILRIQQVVRGDSAAYFCASSALAGGPHEQFFGPGTRLTVL.

Only a few counts were recorded for this clone. The chain uses TRBV19 and TRBJ2-7, with D tentatively TRBD2 (6 bases). This CDR3 region has 15 residues. The germline V gene has CDR1 LNHDA and CDR2 SQIVND (reference sequence). V lost 4 bases, J lost 0 bases, and 13 bases lay in between. The CDR3 DNA sequence: TGTGCCAGTAGTAGCGCGGGACGCGGCTCCTACGAGCAGTACTTC. Translated, it gives CASSSAGRGSYEQYF. The full variable domain, with the rest looked up from reference TRBV19 and TRBJ2-7, is DGGITQSPKYLFRKEGQNVTLSCEQNLNHDAMYWYRQDPGQGLRLIYYSQIVNDFQKGDIAEGYSVSREKKESFPLTVTSAQKNPTAFYLCASSSAGRGSYEQYFGPGTRLTVT.

The rearrangement uses TRBV5-6 and TRBJ1-1; D is ambiguous. Trimming pared 1 base from V and 6 bases from J, leaving 10 bases between. This CDR3 has 13 residues. Germline-derived CDR1 and CDR2 are SGHDT and YYEEEE. CDR3 residues: CASSLMVESEAFF. As DNA, the CDR3 is TGTGCCAGCAGCTTGATGGTGGAATCTGAAGCTTTCTTT.

The chain combines TRBV4-2 with TRBJ2-7; D may be TRBD1 (5 bases). Trimming removed 4 bases at V and 2 bases at J, with 15 bases between. The length of the CDR3 is 15 residues. CDR1 LGHNA and CDR2 YNFKEQ come from the germline V gene. The CDR3, as DNA: TGTGCCAGCAGCCCTCGACAGACCGTTACCTACGAGCAGTACTTC. Translating it yields CASSPRQTVTYEQYF.

V gene TRBV2 combines with J gene TRBJ2-3; D unclear. The CDR3 is 10 residues long. Deletions cut 8 bases from V and 6 bases from J, with 6 bases between. Germline assignment: CDR1 SNHLY and CDR2 FYNNEI. The CDR3 coding sequence is TGTGCCAGCGCGCTGGATACGCAGTATTTT. This gives the protein CASALDTQYF. The full variable domain, rest sourced from reference TRBV2 and TRBJ2-3, is EPEVTQTPSHQVTQMGQEVILRCVPISNHLYFYWYRQILGQKVEFLVSFYNNEISEKSEIFDDQFSVERPDGSNFTLKIRSTKLEDSAMYFCASALDTQYFGPGTRLTVL.

The chain couples TRBV4-1 to TRBJ2-3; 11 bases are a match to TRBD2. The CDR3 contains 21 residues. CDR1 and CDR2 (germline): MGHRA, YSYEKL. With V trimmed by 4 bases and J by 8 bases, 26 bases remained unmatched. CDR3 residues: CASSRRPGHPAGTSGSATQYF. The CDR3 DNA sequence: TGCGCCAGCAGCCGCCGACCGGGACACCCAGCCGGGACTAGCGGTTCGGCTACGCAGTATTTT.

This sequence joins TRBV11-2 and TRBJ1-5; D not resolved. CDR1 and CDR2 (germline): SGHAT, FQNNGV. Trimming took 2 bases from V and 7 from J, leaving 9 bases between them. The CDR3 runs 13 residues. The CDR3 bases are TGTGCCAGCAGCTTAATGTTAGAGCAGCCCCAGCATTTT. This gives the protein CASSLMLEQPQHF.

This chain joins TRBV4-2 and TRBJ2-7; D tentatively fits TRBD1 or TRBD2 (6 bases each). Deletions cut 4 bases from V and 0 bases from J, with 16 bases between. The germline V gene encodes CDR1 LGHNA and CDR2 YNFKEQ. The CDR3 runs to 16 residues. CDR3 sequence reads: CASSRDTGDSSYEQYF. The CDR3 DNA is TGTGCCAGCAGCCGGGACACGGGGGATAGCTCCTACGAGCAGTACTTC.

The count of this clone is one. The chain employs TRBV6-5 and TRBJ1-2; 9 nucleotides match TRBD1. CDR1 and CDR2 (germline): MNHEY, SVGAGI. There are 16 residues in the CDR3. Trimming at V came to 0 bases and at J to 3 bases, leaving 5 bases not matched to a gene. The DNA for the CDR3 is TGTGCCAGCAGTTACTCTGCGGGGACAGGGTACTATGGCTACACCTTC. It encodes CASSYSAGTGYYGYTF.

The chain recombines TRBV11-2 with TRBJ2-7, with a possible D match to TRBD2 (6 bases). Trimming took 5 bases from V and 4 from J, leaving 15 bases between them. Germline V gene sequence: CDR1 SGHAT, CDR2 FQNNGV. This CDR3 region has 14 residues. In nucleotides, the CDR3 is TGTGCCAGCAGCCCCCCGGCTCGGGAGTACGAGCAGTACTTC. Its translation is CASSPPAREYEQYF.

The table lists this clone with a count of one. The chain carries TRBV28 and TRBJ2-2; D is unclear. The CDR3 is made up of 12 amino acids. CDR1 is MDHEN and CDR2 is SYDVKM in the germline V gene. Trimming pared 3 bases from V and 8 bases from J, leaving 7 bases between. CDR3 DNA: TGTGCCAGCAGTTTTTTGGGGGGGGAGCTGTTTTTT. It is translated as CASSFLGGELFF.

This chain links TRBV5-1 with TRBJ2-7, with TRBD1 matching 7 bases. This CDR3 has 13 residues. CDR1 is SGHRS and CDR2 is YFSETQ in the germline V gene. V gave up 7 bases and J gave up 0 bases; unmatched junction bases: 4. CDR3 in DNA: TGCGCCAGCGGGGACAGTACCTCCTACGAGCAGTACTTC. This translates into CASGDSTSYEQYF.

The CDR3: CATSQDPRVGELFF. DNA for the CDR3: TGTGCCACCTCCCAGGACCCGCGGGTCGGGGAGCTGTTTTTT. V and J are TRBV6-4 and TRBJ2-2; D might be TRBD2 (5 bases). This CDR3 is built from 14 residues. V was shortened by 10 bases and J by 7 bases, with 19 bases between the two germline ends. Germline V gene lookup returns CDR1 MRHNA and CDR2 SNTAGT.

The genes are TRBV4-1 and TRBJ2-2; D might be TRBD1 (6 bases). The V end was cut by 3 bases, the J end by 3 bases, with 11 bases between. The CDR3 extends over 15 amino acids. Germline V CDR1 and CDR2: MGHRA, YSYEKL. Here the CDR3 DNA reads TGCGCCAGCAGCCAGGGTGACAGGTACACCGGGGAGCTGTTTTTT. It codes for CASSQGDRYTGELFF.

The DNA for the CDR3 is TGTGCCAGCAGTTTAAGTGAGGTGTCGGGGACCCAGTACTTC. Amino acids: CASSLSEVSGTQYF. The V and J genes are TRBV28 and TRBJ2-5, with unresolved D. V lost 2 bases, J lost 7 bases, and 14 bases lay in between. Germline V gives CDR1 MDHEN, CDR2 SYDVKM. This CDR3 has 14 amino acids.

Only a few counts were recorded for this clone. This chain joins TRBV6-1 and TRBJ1-1; D not resolved. CDR1 MNHNS and CDR2 SASEGT come from the germline V gene. V dropped 2 bases and J dropped 1 base, with 8 bases sitting between them. The CDR3 length is 14 residues. As DNA, the CDR3 is TGTGCCAGCAGTGAATTTGTGGAGAACACTGAAGCTTTCTTT. This translates into CASSEFVENTEAFF.